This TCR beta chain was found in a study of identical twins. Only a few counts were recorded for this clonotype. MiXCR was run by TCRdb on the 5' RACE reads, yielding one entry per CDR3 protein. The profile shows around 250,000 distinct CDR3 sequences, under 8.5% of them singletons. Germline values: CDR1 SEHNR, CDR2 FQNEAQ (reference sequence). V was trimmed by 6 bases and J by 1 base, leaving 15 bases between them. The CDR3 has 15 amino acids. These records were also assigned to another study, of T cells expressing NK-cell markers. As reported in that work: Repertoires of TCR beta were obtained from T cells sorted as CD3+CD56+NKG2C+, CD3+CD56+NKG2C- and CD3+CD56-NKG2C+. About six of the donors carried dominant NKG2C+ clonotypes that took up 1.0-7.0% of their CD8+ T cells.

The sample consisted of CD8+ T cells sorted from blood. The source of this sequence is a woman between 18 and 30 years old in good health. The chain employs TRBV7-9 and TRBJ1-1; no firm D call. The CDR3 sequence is CASSYDWAGNTEAFF. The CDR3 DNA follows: TGTGCCAGCAGTTACGATTGGGCGGGGAACACTGAAGCTTTCTTT.